This T cell receptor beta chain derives from a study of T-cell memory formation after mild COVID-19. The V gene lost 5 bases and the J gene lost 9 bases, with 20 bases spanning the gap. There are 16 residues in the CDR3. In germline, CDR1 is SGHTA, CDR2 FQGTGA. TCRdb reprocessed the 5' RACE reads via MiXCR and lists one record per CDR3 protein. The sample includes under 200,000 distinct CDR3 sequences, around a third of them seen just once. The chain uses TRBV7-3 and TRBJ1-6; D unclear. This TCR derives from an adult woman who had mild COVID-19 (a few samples of this study predate the infection). Cell type and time point are not known. Source material: PBMCs or a T cell subset sorted from them (not recorded which). The CDR3 DNA reads TGTGCCAGCAGCCACCTAACCCAGCTAAAGAGTTCACCCCTCCACTTT. This sequence encodes CASSHLTQLKSSPLHF.